The 29 T cell receptor beta chains reported below all come from one sample, sequenced in a study of blood T cell repertoires in COVID-19. Here immunoSEQ multiplex PCR was the method, and the copy in TCRdb shows in-frame clones only, minus some. This sample yields about 30,000 clones, of which 65% to 70% are seen a single time; around 17% belongs to the top ten. Source material: peripheral blood. The receptors stem from a human donor in a cohort sampled during active COVID-19.

The chain recombines TRBV5-6 with TRBJ2-7; a weak D match, TRBD2 (6 bases). Germline CDR1 is SGHDT and CDR2 is YYEEEE. The CDR3 extends over 15 amino acids. The germline V and J ends were trimmed by 0 bases and 2 bases, with 12 bases remaining between them. CDR3 DNA sequence: TGTGCCAGCAGCTTGGTCGGAGGGGCTACCTACGAGCAGTACTTC. Translated, it gives CASSLVGGATYEQYF.

This chain connects TRBV12-3 or TRBV12-4 to TRBJ2-1; TRBD2 might be the D (6 bases). The CDR3 is 12 amino acids. The ends were cut back, 5 bases at V and 10 bases at J, with 12 bases in the middle. DNA for the CDR3: TGTGCCAGCAGTAACGGACTATCCGAGCAGTTCTTC. This translates into CASSNGLSEQFF.

The CDR3: CASSLASPGADTQYF. CDR3 in DNA: TGTGCCAGCAGCTTGGCCTCTCCCGGGGCAGATACGCAGTATTTT. This chain joins TRBV5-4 and TRBJ2-3; D may be TRBD2 (5 bases). The CDR3 contains 15 residues. Per germline, CDR1 SGHNT and CDR2 YYREEE (reference sequence). The V and J ends lost 0 bases and 4 bases respectively, with 12 bases between them.

The chain has TRBV11-3 and TRBJ1-1; D possibly corresponds to TRBD1 (6 bases). The length of the CDR3 is 14 residues. V lost 3 bases, J lost 4 bases, and 12 bases lay in between. Germline CDR1 is SGHNT and CDR2 is YENEEA. The CDR3 sequence is CASSLGAPGTEAFF. In DNA form, the CDR3 reads TGTGCCAGCAGCTTGGGGGCGCCGGGCACTGAAGCTTTCTTT.

This clone was recorded many times. The chain is built from TRBV5-4 and TRBJ1-6; 8 positions agree with TRBD1. The germline V gene has CDR1 SGHNT and CDR2 YYREEE (reference sequence). The CDR3 is made up of 15 amino acids. V lost 4 bases to trimming and J lost 7 bases; unmatched junction nucleotides: 7. As DNA, the CDR3 is TGTGCCAGCAGCCCCGACAGGGGAAGGAATTCACCCCTCCACTTT. Encoded protein: CASSPDRGRNSPLHF.

The sample holds one count of this clone. The V gene is TRBV27, the J gene TRBJ1-2, with TRBD1 as a possible D gene (6 bases). The germline gives CDR1 MNHEY, CDR2 SMNVEV (reference sequence). V gave up 6 bases and J gave up 10 bases, with 18 bases separating them. This CDR3 region has 13 residues. The CDR3 DNA sequence: TGTGCCAGCAGCCAACAGGGCCTCGGTGACTACACCTTC. This translates into CASSQQGLGDYTF.

This chain connects TRBV7-2 to TRBJ2-2; the D gene is possibly TRBD1 (6 bases). V was shortened by 1 base and J by 4 bases, with 10 bases between the two germline ends. Looked up from germline, CDR1 is SGHTA and CDR2 is FQGNSA. This CDR3 has 15 residues. The CDR3 sequence: CASSLEGVITGELFF. CDR3 DNA sequence: TGTGCCAGCAGCTTAGAGGGGGTCATCACCGGGGAGCTGTTTTTT.

The chain links TRBV18 to TRBJ2-2; the D is unclear. Trimming cost V 3 bases and J 2 bases, with 10 bases left between them. Germline V gene data show CDR1 as KGHSH and CDR2 as LQKENI. CDR3 size: 15 residues. CDR3 DNA: TGTGCCAGCTCACCTTATTCAGATAACACCGGGGAGCTGTTTTTT. Translating it yields CASSPYSDNTGELFF.

CDR3 DNA: TGCAGCGTTACTAGCGGGAGTAGCACAGATACGCAGTATTTT. Translated: CSVTSGSSTDTQYF. The chain employs TRBV29-1 and TRBJ2-3, with TRBD2 matching 11 bases. Germline values: CDR1 SQVTM, CDR2 ANQGSEA. With V trimmed by 5 bases and J by 0 bases, 1 base remained unmatched. The CDR3 has 14 residues.

The chain has TRBV4-1 and TRBJ1-1; 8 positions agree with TRBD1. Per germline, CDR1 MGHRA and CDR2 YSYEKL. V lost 0 bases, J lost 8 bases, and 5 bases stayed unmatched. This CDR3 is 14 amino acids long. CDR3 coding DNA: TGCGCCAGCAGCCAAGAATCGGCAGGGGGCGAAGCTTTCTTT. Protein: CASSQESAGGEAFF.

This chain joins TRBV4-1 and TRBJ2-7; D may be TRBD2 (5 bases). The germline V and J ends were trimmed by 5 bases and 1 base, with 15 bases remaining between them. Germline CDR1 is MGHRA and CDR2 is YSYEKL. The CDR3 loop spans 15 amino acids. The CDR3, as DNA: TGCGCCAGCAGCTATAAACTTAGCGAGTCCTACGAGCAGTACTTC. Translated: CASSYKLSESYEQYF.

This clone occurred a few times. This chain connects TRBV19 to TRBJ1-5, with 7 bases identical to TRBD1. Germline V gene lookup returns CDR1 LNHDA and CDR2 SQIVND (reference sequence). With 10 bases clipped from V and 4 bases from J, the junction kept 16 bases outside the gene matches. The CDR3 consists of 16 residues. CDR3 in DNA: TGTGCCACCGCGAACCCTACAGGGGTTCGGAATCAGCCCCAGCATTTT. Protein sequence: CATANPTGVRNQPQHF.

This rearrangement joins TRBV28 to TRBJ2-5, with TRBD2 matching 9 bases. CDR3 length equals 13 residues. V was pared by 8 bases and J by 5 bases, with 6 bases of the junction left unmatched. Germline lookup yields CDR1 MDHEN and CDR2 SYDVKM. The CDR3 DNA follows: TGTGCCAGCCGCGGGGGGGCTAGGGAGACCCAGTACTTC. This gives the protein CASRGGARETQYF.

V is TRBV3-1 (or the pseudogene TRBV3-2) and J is TRBJ2-7, with TRBD1 as a possible D gene (6 bases). The ends were cut back, 3 bases at V and 2 bases at J, with 23 bases in the middle. Germline loops: CDR1 LGHDT, CDR2 YNNKEL (reference sequence). The CDR3 covers 18 residues. As DNA, the CDR3 is TGTGCCAGCAGCCATACGCCGGGACACCGAATCTTTCCCTACGAGCAGTACTTC. Its translation: CASSHTPGHRIFPYEQYF.

Only one count was recorded for this clone. This chain links TRBV27 with TRBJ2-7; 10 nucleotides align to TRBD2. CDR3 size: 15 residues. V gave up 2 bases and J gave up 0 bases; unmatched junction bases: 1. From germline, CDR1 is MNHEY and CDR2 SMNVEV (reference sequence). This CDR3 reads CASSLGLAASYEQYF. CDR3 coding DNA: TGTGCCAGCAGTTTAGGACTAGCGGCCTCCTACGAGCAGTACTTC.

The chain joins TRBV12-3 or TRBV12-4 to TRBJ2-1, with D unresolved. This CDR3 has 11 residues. Trimming removed 7 bases from V and 4 bases from J, with 5 bases in between. The CDR3 DNA is TGTGCCAGCACCATTTACAATGAGCAGTTCTTC. Translated: CASTIYNEQFF.

In its sample, this clone was seen a few times. The chain's CDR3 is CASSLVRGSAEAFF. CDR3 DNA sequence: TGTGCCAGCAGCTTGGTAAGGGGCTCGGCTGAAGCTTTCTTT. V usage is TRBV5-6 and J usage is TRBJ1-1; tentative D call: TRBD1 (5 bases). Germline assignment: CDR1 SGHDT and CDR2 YYEEEE. CDR3 length equals 14 residues. The V and J ends lost 0 bases and 6 bases respectively, with 12 bases between them.

The chain carries TRBV20-1 and TRBJ2-2, with 9 bases identical to TRBD2. Germline CDR1 DFQATT, CDR2 SNEGSKA (reference sequence). The CDR3 has 16 residues. Trimming took 3 bases from V and 1 from J; bases not matched to a gene: 6. The DNA of the CDR3 is TGCAGTGCTAGTCCGAGCGGGAGGAAGAACACCGGGGAGCTGTTTTTT. Translated: CSASPSGRKNTGELFF.

In its sample, this clone was seen once. The V call is TRBV19, the J call TRBJ1-5; no firm D call. This CDR3 has 15 residues. Germline values: CDR1 LNHDA, CDR2 SQIVND (reference sequence). Trimming cost V 3 bases and J 0 bases, with 9 bases left between them. CDR3 coding DNA: TGTGCCAGTAGTATTATGCGGAATAGCAATCAGCCCCAGCATTTT. Protein sequence: CASSIMRNSNQPQHF.

The chain links TRBV6-2 or TRBV6-3 to TRBJ2-1, with 8 bases aligning to TRBD2. Trimming took 2 bases from V and 3 from J; bases not matched to a gene: 3. The CDR3 spans 15 residues. Germline V gene sequence: CDR1 MNHEY, CDR2 SVGEGT. CDR3 loop: CASSYGLAGYNEQFF. As DNA, the CDR3 is TGTGCCAGCAGTTACGGGCTAGCGGGCTACAATGAGCAGTTCTTC.

The chain joins TRBV2 to TRBJ1-2; possibly TRBD1 for D (5 bases). The CDR3 has 13 amino acids. Deletions cut 5 bases from V and 0 bases from J, with 7 bases between. The germline V gene has CDR1 SNHLY and CDR2 FYNNEI. CDR3 amino acids: CASSLGANYGYTF. DNA of the CDR3: TGTGCCAGCAGTCTAGGGGCTAACTATGGCTACACCTTC.

The chain combines TRBV7-9 with TRBJ2-3; D possibly corresponds to TRBD2 (5 bases). The CDR3 extends over 14 amino acids. The germline CDR1 and CDR2 sequences are SEHNR and FQNEAQ (reference sequence). The germline V and J ends were trimmed by 5 bases and 3 bases, with 12 bases remaining between them. As DNA, the CDR3 is TGTGCCAGCAGCCACGGACTGGAGACAGATACGCAGTATTTT. It translates to CASSHGLETDTQYF.

The chain employs TRBV27 and TRBJ2-1; TRBD2 aligns across 11 bases. Germline V CDR1 and CDR2: MNHEY, SMNVEV (reference sequence). This CDR3 contains 16 residues. The V gene end was trimmed by 3 bases and the J gene end by 8 bases; junction bases not matched to a gene: 9. This chain's CDR3 is CASSFQPSGRSHEQFF. DNA for the CDR3: TGTGCCAGCAGTTTCCAACCTAGCGGGAGGTCCCATGAGCAGTTCTTC.

In this sample, this clone turned up a few times. The rearrangement uses TRBV19 and TRBJ1-5; D remains ambiguous. The CDR3 has 14 residues. Trimming shortened V by 8 bases and J by 4 bases, and 15 bases separated the two germline ends. CDR1 is LNHDA and CDR2 is SQIVND in the germline V gene (reference sequence). This CDR3 is CASWERGRNQPQHF. The CDR3 region has the DNA TGTGCCAGTTGGGAGCGCGGACGAAATCAGCCCCAGCATTTT.

This clone occurred a few times. The J gene is TRBJ1-1, the V gene TRBV19, with a possible D match to TRBD1 (6 bases). Trimming cost V 8 bases and J 11 bases, with 21 bases left between them. The CDR3 has 13 amino acids. From germline, CDR1 is LNHDA and CDR2 SQIVND (reference sequence). CDR3 DNA: TGTGCCAGTTCGGATACAGGGCCCCGGCGGGCTTTCTTT. It yields the protein CASSDTGPRRAFF.

The chain carries TRBV5-1 and TRBJ2-3; TRBD2 aligns across 12 bases. Germline V CDR1 and CDR2: SGHRS, YFSETQ. The CDR3 has 15 amino acids. V lost 6 bases, J lost 3 bases, and 5 bases stayed unmatched. In nucleotides, the CDR3 is TGCGCCAGCATCCCAGGGACTAGCGGGACAGATACGCAGTATTTT. This sequence encodes CASIPGTSGTDTQYF.

V is TRBV28 and J is TRBJ2-1, with unresolved D. Germline V gene lookup returns CDR1 MDHEN and CDR2 SYDVKM. The CDR3 covers 11 residues. This CDR3 is CGASAYNEQFF. DNA of the CDR3: TGTGGGGCCAGTGCCTACAATGAGCAGTTCTTC.

This clone appeared a few times. The V gene is TRBV4-3, the J gene TRBJ1-2; TRBD1 matches at 8 bases. J gave up 4 bases and V 4 bases, and 8 bases lay outside the gene matches. CDR1 is LGHNA, CDR2 YSLEER, per germline. The CDR3 is made up of 15 amino acids. CDR3 sequence reads: CASSPSTGVRYGYTF. In DNA form, the CDR3 reads TGCGCCAGCAGCCCATCGACAGGGGTTCGCTATGGCTACACCTTC.

This clone was detected only a few times. The chain links TRBV7-2 to TRBJ2-7, with D maybe TRBD1 (6 bases). Trimming cost V 4 bases and J 5 bases, with 12 bases left between them. The germline CDR1 and CDR2 sequences are SGHTA and FQGNSA. The CDR3 length is 13 residues. The DNA of the CDR3 is TGTGCCAGCAGCTCTCTAAGACAGGACGAGCAGTACTTC. Translated: CASSSLRQDEQYF.